This T cell receptor (beta chain) was recorded in a study of CD8 T cells in Susac syndrome. Study-wide points: In its TCR sequencing and HLA analysis, the study acknowledged that the number of individuals was relatively small.

Looked up from germline, CDR1 is SEHNR and CDR2 is FQNEAQ (reference sequence). The ends were cut back, 4 bases at V and 0 bases at J, with 10 bases in the middle. The CDR3 extends over 14 amino acids. CD8+ and CD4+ T cells from blood underwent TCR beta sequencing. TEMRA cells underwent FACS enrichment and CD8+ and CD4+ T cells underwent negative isolation. With random hexamers, reverse transcription was performed on 0.5 to 1 ug of RNA. The method of amplification for TCR beta CDR3 was immunoSEQ multiplex PCR, covering 54 Vbeta and 13 Jbeta. From the immunoSEQ multiplex PCR reads, TCRdb called clonotypes with MiXCR, one entry per CDR3 protein. Of about 300,000 distinct CDR3 sequences listed, over 75% are singletons. For this clonotype: Its antigen is unidentified.

Sequencing was carried out using CD8+ T cells from PBMCs. The rearrangement joins TRBV7-9 to TRBJ2-7; D is unresolved. The receptor was derived from a human donor with multiple sclerosis. The CDR3 reads CASSSGLDSYEQYF. The DNA for the CDR3 is TGTGCCAGCAGCTCCGGGTTGGACTCCTACGAGCAGTACTTC.